A selection of T cell receptor beta chains follows, all from one sample in a study of OX40 agonist ivuxolimab in advanced cancers. TCRdb's table, derived via immunoSEQ multiplex PCR, lists solely in-frame clones and lacks some. The table lists under 30,000 clones, 75% to 95% of them singletons. Sample: CD4+ or CD8+ T cells sorted from blood, taken in a trial of the OX40 agonist ivuxolimab. Source of these receptors: an adult with an advanced solid tumor such as melanoma, head and neck, liver or kidney cancer. CDR3s include the opening cysteine and the closing phenylalanine or tryptophan. The order of the fields is D gene, clone size, V gene, J gene, CDR3 protein, CDR3 DNA. The D gene is left open where the match is weak. Clone size is stated in some rows and not others, as once, few, many or a class when expanded.

d_call: -; clone_size: -; v_call: TRBV7-9; j_call: TRBJ2-1; cdr3_aa: CASSSGAYNEQFF; cdr3_nt: TGTGCCAGCAGCTCCGGGGCCTACAATGAGCAGTTCTTC
d_call: -; clone_size: once; v_call: TRBV4-1; j_call: TRBJ1-1; cdr3_aa: CASSLSDRLNTEAFF; cdr3_nt: TGCGCCAGCAGCCTTTCCGACAGGCTGAACACTGAAGCCTTCTTT
d_call: TRBD1; clone_size: -; v_call: TRBV29-1; j_call: TRBJ2-1; cdr3_aa: CSVDLTGGVLIVNEQFF; cdr3_nt: TGCAGCGTTGATCTGACAGGGGGCGTATTAATAGTCAATGAGCAGTTCTTC
d_call: TRBD1; clone_size: -; v_call: TRBV6-5; j_call: TRBJ1-1; cdr3_aa: CASSTGQANTEAFF; cdr3_nt: TGTGCCAGCAGTACGGGACAGGCCAACACTGAAGCTTTCTTT
d_call: TRBD1; clone_size: once; v_call: TRBV9; j_call: TRBJ2-2; cdr3_aa: CASSVPRDRDNTGELFF; cdr3_nt: TGTGCCAGCAGCGTCCCCCGGGACAGGGATAACACCGGGGAGCTGTTTTTT
d_call: TRBD2; clone_size: -; v_call: TRBV7-8; j_call: TRBJ2-7; cdr3_aa: CASSPLAGAVYEQYF; cdr3_nt: TGTGCCAGCAGCCCCCTAGCGGGAGCAGTCTACGAGCAGTACTTC
d_call: -; clone_size: -; v_call: TRBV27; j_call: TRBJ2-1; cdr3_aa: CASSLLAGSSYNEQFF; cdr3_nt: TGTGCCAGCAGTTTATTGGCGGGTAGCTCCTACAATGAGCAGTTCTTC
d_call: -; clone_size: -; v_call: TRBV27; j_call: TRBJ1-5; cdr3_aa: CASSFGQHQPQHF; cdr3_nt: TGTGCCAGCAGTTTTGGGCAGCATCAGCCCCAGCATTTT
d_call: -; clone_size: few; v_call: TRBV6-6; j_call: TRBJ2-6; cdr3_aa: CASSSGANVLTF; cdr3_nt: TGTGCCAGCAGCTCTGGGGCCAACGTCCTGACTTTC
d_call: -; clone_size: -; v_call: TRBV5-1; j_call: TRBJ2-1; cdr3_aa: CASSLEGLSSYNEQFF; cdr3_nt: TGCGCCAGCAGCTTAGAGGGTCTGAGCTCCTACAATGAGCAGTTCTTC
d_call: TRBD2; clone_size: few; v_call: TRBV19; j_call: TRBJ2-7; cdr3_aa: CASSPTGGRFHEQYF; cdr3_nt: TGTGCCAGTAGTCCCACTGGCGGGAGATTCCACGAGCAGTACTTC
d_call: -; clone_size: -; v_call: TRBV10-2; j_call: TRBJ2-7; cdr3_aa: CASSQSNEQYF; cdr3_nt: TGCGCCAGCAGCCAGAGCAACGAGCAGTACTTC
d_call: -; clone_size: -; v_call: TRBV6-5; j_call: TRBJ2-1; cdr3_aa: CASRQDLGSYNEQFF; cdr3_nt: TGTGCCAGCAGACAAGACTTGGGCTCCTACAATGAGCAGTTCTTC
d_call: -; clone_size: -; v_call: TRBV10-3; j_call: TRBJ1-1; cdr3_aa: CAISNVQSINTEAFF; cdr3_nt: TGTGCCATCAGTAATGTACAGAGCATTAACACTGAAGCTTTCTTT
d_call: -; clone_size: -; v_call: TRBV27; j_call: TRBJ2-1; cdr3_aa: CASSLAGPSYNEQFF; cdr3_nt: TGTGCCAGCAGTTTAGCGGGGCCCTCCTACAATGAGCAGTTCTTC
d_call: -; clone_size: -; v_call: TRBV30; j_call: TRBJ2-3; cdr3_aa: CAWSKGYTQYF; cdr3_nt: TGTGCCTGGAGTAAAGGGTATACGCAGTATTTT
d_call: -; clone_size: -; v_call: TRBV6-6; j_call: TRBJ2-2; cdr3_aa: CASSYSGGGGELFF; cdr3_nt: TGTGCCAGCAGTTACTCGGGGGGCGGAGGGGAGCTGTTTTTT
d_call: TRBD1; clone_size: -; v_call: TRBV2; j_call: TRBJ2-1; cdr3_aa: CASSTRDSSYNEQFF; cdr3_nt: TGTGCCAGCAGTACCCGGGACAGCTCCTACAATGAGCAGTTCTTC
d_call: -; clone_size: -; v_call: TRBV5-8; j_call: TRBJ2-5; cdr3_aa: CASSLALLGPETQYF; cdr3_nt: TGTGCCAGCAGCTTGGCCCTTTTGGGGCCAGAGACCCAGTACTTC
d_call: -; clone_size: -; v_call: TRBV6-5; j_call: TRBJ2-7; cdr3_aa: CASSYRGESYEQYF; cdr3_nt: TGTGCCAGCAGTTACAGGGGAGAGTCCTACGAGCAGTACTTC
d_call: TRBD2; clone_size: once; v_call: TRBV9; j_call: TRBJ2-7; cdr3_aa: CASSVTRGAYEQYF; cdr3_nt: TGTGCCAGCAGCGTAACGCGGGGGGCCTACGAGCAGTACTTC
d_call: -; clone_size: -; v_call: TRBV19; j_call: TRBJ2-7; cdr3_aa: CASSPGAYEQYF; cdr3_nt: TGTGCCAGTAGTCCCGGGGCCTACGAGCAGTACTTC
d_call: -; clone_size: -; v_call: TRBV2; j_call: TRBJ1-1; cdr3_aa: CASRGGTEAFF; cdr3_nt: TGTGCCAGCAGGGGGGGCACTGAAGCTTTCTTT
d_call: -; clone_size: -; v_call: TRBV28; j_call: TRBJ1-4; cdr3_aa: CASSLTGPTNEKLFF; cdr3_nt: TGTGCCAGCAGTTTAACGGGACCCACTAATGAAAAACTGTTTTTT
d_call: TRBD2; clone_size: -; v_call: TRBV28; j_call: TRBJ2-5; cdr3_aa: CAIQGLARLQETQYF; cdr3_nt: TGTGCCATACAGGGACTAGCGAGACTTCAAGAGACCCAGTACTTC
d_call: -; clone_size: few; v_call: TRBV5-1; j_call: TRBJ2-1; cdr3_aa: CASSLVARNNEQFF; cdr3_nt: TGCGCCAGCAGCTTGGTAGCTAGAAACAATGAGCAGTTCTTC
d_call: TRBD2; clone_size: -; v_call: TRBV25-1; j_call: TRBJ2-1; cdr3_aa: CASTWGAGGPRNEQFF; cdr3_nt: TGTGCCAGCACCTGGGGAGCGGGAGGGCCCCGCAATGAGCAGTTCTTC
d_call: TRBD2; clone_size: few; v_call: TRBV14; j_call: TRBJ2-7; cdr3_aa: CASSPRFREGAYEQYF; cdr3_nt: TGTGCCAGCAGCCCAAGGTTCCGGGAGGGAGCCTACGAGCAGTACTTC
d_call: TRBD2; clone_size: -; v_call: TRBV4-2; j_call: TRBJ2-1; cdr3_aa: CASSQYLSTSGNYNEQFF; cdr3_nt: TGTGCCAGCAGCCAGTACCTGTCGACTAGCGGGAATTACAATGAGCAGTTCTTC
d_call: TRBD1; clone_size: -; v_call: TRBV29-1; j_call: TRBJ1-2; cdr3_aa: CSATQGGYGYTF; cdr3_nt: TGCAGCGCTACCCAGGGGGGCTATGGCTACACCTTC
d_call: TRBD1; clone_size: -; v_call: TRBV28; j_call: TRBJ2-7; cdr3_aa: CASSSPGQGFRGEQYF; cdr3_nt: TGTGCCAGCAGTTCACCGGGACAGGGTTTTCGTGGCGAGCAGTACTTC
d_call: -; clone_size: -; v_call: TRBV19; j_call: TRBJ1-2; cdr3_aa: CASSPVSGSPGYTF; cdr3_nt: TGTGCCAGTAGCCCCGTCTCAGGGTCCCCTGGCTACACCTTC
d_call: -; clone_size: -; v_call: TRBV30; j_call: TRBJ2-1; cdr3_aa: CAWSVGSQSEQFF; cdr3_nt: TGTGCCTGGAGTGTAGGTAGCCAGTCAGAGCAGTTCTTC
d_call: TRBD1; clone_size: -; v_call: TRBV10-2; j_call: TRBJ2-1; cdr3_aa: CASSEWGGQGGREQFF; cdr3_nt: TGCGCCAGCAGTGAGTGGGGAGGACAGGGGGGCCGGGAGCAGTTCTTC
d_call: -; clone_size: -; v_call: TRBV19; j_call: TRBJ2-1; cdr3_aa: CASSVLAAFSYNEQFF; cdr3_nt: TGTGCCAGTAGTGTATTAGCGGCATTCTCCTACAATGAGCAGTTCTTC
d_call: -; clone_size: -; v_call: TRBV21-1; j_call: TRBJ2-5; cdr3_aa: CASSKEISREGHQETQYF; cdr3_nt: TGTGCCAGCAGCAAAGAAATTTCGAGGGAGGGCCATCAAGAGACCCAGTACTTC
d_call: TRBD2; clone_size: -; v_call: TRBV6-4; j_call: TRBJ2-1; cdr3_aa: CASSQTGLAGYEQFF; cdr3_nt: TGTGCCAGCAGTCAAACGGGACTAGCGGGGTATGAGCAGTTCTTC
d_call: TRBD2; clone_size: -; v_call: TRBV4-2; j_call: TRBJ2-1; cdr3_aa: CASSQGYSGSNEQFF; cdr3_nt: TGTGCCAGCAGCCAAGGTTATAGCGGGAGCAATGAGCAGTTCTTC
d_call: -; clone_size: -; v_call: TRBV27; j_call: TRBJ2-5; cdr3_aa: CASSFGNGGQETQYF; cdr3_nt: TGTGCCAGCAGTTTTGGTAATGGGGGGCAAGAGACCCAGTACTTC
d_call: -; clone_size: few; v_call: TRBV11-3; j_call: TRBJ2-1; cdr3_aa: CASSSRGIGNEQFF; cdr3_nt: TGTGCCAGCAGCTCCCGGGGGATTGGCAATGAGCAGTTCTTC
d_call: TRBD2; clone_size: few; v_call: TRBV5-1; j_call: TRBJ2-3; cdr3_aa: CASRSSAGGIDTQYF; cdr3_nt: TGCGCCAGCAGGTCGTCGGCGGGAGGGATAGATACGCAGTATTTT
d_call: -; clone_size: once; v_call: TRBV29-1; j_call: TRBJ2-1; cdr3_aa: CSVVPNRAYNEQFF; cdr3_nt: TGCAGCGTTGTCCCGAACAGGGCCTACAATGAGCAGTTCTTC
d_call: TRBD1; clone_size: -; v_call: TRBV6-5; j_call: TRBJ2-2; cdr3_aa: CASSLGQGTGELFF; cdr3_nt: TGTGCCAGCAGTCTGGGACAGGGGACCGGGGAGCTGTTTTTT
d_call: TRBD1; clone_size: -; v_call: TRBV7-9; j_call: TRBJ2-1; cdr3_aa: CASSLIGTGNEQFF; cdr3_nt: TGTGCCAGCAGCTTAATCGGGACAGGAAATGAGCAGTTCTTC
d_call: -; clone_size: -; v_call: TRBV30; j_call: TRBJ2-1; cdr3_aa: CAWSSFSSYNEQFF; cdr3_nt: TGTGCCTGGAGTAGTTTTAGCTCCTACAATGAGCAGTTCTTC
d_call: -; clone_size: -; v_call: TRBV11-2; j_call: TRBJ1-5; cdr3_aa: CASSLSGSGQPQHF; cdr3_nt: TGTGCCAGCAGCTTATCGGGTTCTGGTCAGCCCCAGCATTTT
d_call: -; clone_size: -; v_call: TRBV7-6; j_call: TRBJ2-1; cdr3_aa: CASSLEGDPSSYNEQFF; cdr3_nt: TGTGCCAGCAGCTTAGAAGGGGACCCGAGCTCCTACAATGAGCAGTTCTTC
d_call: TRBD2; clone_size: -; v_call: TRBV9; j_call: TRBJ2-3; cdr3_aa: CASSPSGLAGAADTQYF; cdr3_nt: TGTGCCAGCAGCCCGAGCGGACTAGCGGGAGCGGCAGATACGCAGTATTTT
d_call: TRBD2; clone_size: -; v_call: TRBV11-2; j_call: TRBJ2-5; cdr3_aa: CASSLGHEVGGEKETQYF; cdr3_nt: TGTGCCAGCAGCTTGGGCCATGAGGTGGGAGGGGAAAAAGAGACCCAGTACTTC
d_call: -; clone_size: few; v_call: TRBV7-9; j_call: TRBJ1-2; cdr3_aa: CASSHLGARANYGYTF; cdr3_nt: TGTGCCAGCAGCCACCTAGGAGCTAGAGCTAACTATGGCTACACCTTC
d_call: -; clone_size: few; v_call: TRBV19; j_call: TRBJ2-7; cdr3_aa: CASSTSQGLEQYF; cdr3_nt: TGTGCCAGTAGTACCTCCCAGGGACTCGAGCAGTACTTC
d_call: TRBD2; clone_size: -; v_call: TRBV14; j_call: TRBJ2-3; cdr3_aa: CASSQAGLAVTDTQYF; cdr3_nt: TGTGCCAGCAGCCAAGCGGGACTAGCGGTTACAGATACGCAGTATTTT
d_call: TRBD2; clone_size: -; v_call: TRBV7-9; j_call: TRBJ2-7; cdr3_aa: CASSQGLAGGPPSLGEQYF; cdr3_nt: TGTGCCAGCAGCCAAGGACTAGCGGGAGGGCCCCCTAGTTTGGGCGAGCAGTACTTC
d_call: -; clone_size: -; v_call: TRBV4-3; j_call: TRBJ2-5; cdr3_aa: CASSQDRRPSVAQYF; cdr3_nt: TGCGCCAGCAGCCAAGATCGACGGCCATCAGTGGCCCAGTACTTC
d_call: TRBD2; clone_size: -; v_call: TRBV29-1; j_call: TRBJ2-2; cdr3_aa: CSVGTSGRGTGELFF; cdr3_nt: TGCAGCGTTGGGACTAGCGGGAGGGGTACCGGGGAGCTGTTTTTT
d_call: TRBD2; clone_size: -; v_call: TRBV5-4; j_call: TRBJ2-3; cdr3_aa: CAAEGGSTNTQYF; cdr3_nt: TGTGCCGCAGAGGGAGGGAGCACAAATACGCAGTATTTT
d_call: -; clone_size: -; v_call: TRBV6-1; j_call: TRBJ2-7; cdr3_aa: CASSEWEGALGEQYF; cdr3_nt: TGTGCCAGCAGTGAATGGGAGGGGGCGCTCGGCGAGCAGTACTTC
d_call: TRBD1; clone_size: -; v_call: TRBV11-3; j_call: TRBJ1-2; cdr3_aa: CASSSGQGPNYGYTF; cdr3_nt: TGTGCCAGCAGCTCCGGACAGGGCCCTAACTATGGCTACACCTTC
d_call: TRBD1; clone_size: -; v_call: TRBV6-5; j_call: TRBJ1-1; cdr3_aa: CASLTGGKAFF; cdr3_nt: TGTGCCAGCCTGACAGGGGGCAAAGCTTTCTTT